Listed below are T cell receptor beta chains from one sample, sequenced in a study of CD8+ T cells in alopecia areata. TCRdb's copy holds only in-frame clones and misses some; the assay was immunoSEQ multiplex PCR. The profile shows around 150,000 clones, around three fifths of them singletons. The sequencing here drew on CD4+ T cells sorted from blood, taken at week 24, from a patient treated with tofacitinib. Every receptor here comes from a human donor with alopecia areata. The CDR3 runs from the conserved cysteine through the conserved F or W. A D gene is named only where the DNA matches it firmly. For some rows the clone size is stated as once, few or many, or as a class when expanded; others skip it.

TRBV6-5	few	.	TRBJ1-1	TGTGCCAGCACCTCCGTCTGGGGAACTAACACTGAAGCTTTCTTT	CASTSVWGTNTEAFF
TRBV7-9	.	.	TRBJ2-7	TGTGCCAGCAGCTTAGACCAGGGTTCCTACGAGCAGTACTTC	CASSLDQGSYEQYF
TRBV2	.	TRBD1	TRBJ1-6	TGTGCCAGCATGACAGGGGGTAATTCACCCCTCCACTTT	CASMTGGNSPLHF
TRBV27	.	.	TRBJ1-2	TGTGCCAGCAGTTTAACAGGCGGGAGCTATGGCTACACCTTC	CASSLTGGSYGYTF
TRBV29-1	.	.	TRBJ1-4	TGCAGCGTTGTTCAAGCGAATGAAAAACTGTTTTTT	CSVVQANEKLFF
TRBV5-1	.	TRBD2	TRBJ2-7	TGCGCCAGCAGCTCGTGGACTAGCGGGGTCCTATACGAGCAGTACTTC	CASSSWTSGVLYEQYF
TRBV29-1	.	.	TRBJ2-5	TGCAGCGTTGATGCGGACGGAGAGACCCAGTACTTC	CSVDADGETQYF
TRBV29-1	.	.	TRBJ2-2	TGCAGCGTTCCTGGGGCAGGGGCGAACACCGGGGAGCTGTTTTTT	CSVPGAGANTGELFF
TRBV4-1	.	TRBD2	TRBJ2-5	TGCGCCAGCAGCCAAACCCGGAGGGGAGGGCAAGAGACCCAGTACTTC	CASSQTRRGGQETQYF
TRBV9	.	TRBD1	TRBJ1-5	TGTGCCAGCAGCTCGGGACAGCCCAATCAGCCCCAGCATTTT	CASSSGQPNQPQHF
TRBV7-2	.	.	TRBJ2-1	TGTGCCAGCAGCTACAAGCGAGGGGTCGTGCAGTTCTTC	CASSYKRGVVQFF
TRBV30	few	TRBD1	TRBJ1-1	TGTGCCTGGGCCGACAGGGCTTGGACTGAAGCTTTCTTT	CAWADRAWTEAFF
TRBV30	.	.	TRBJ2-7	TGTGCCTGGAGTATTGGCTACGAGCAGTACTTC	CAWSIGYEQYF
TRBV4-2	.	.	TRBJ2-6	TGTGCCAGCAGCCAAGGGACCCAGGTGTCTGGGGCCAACGTCCTGACTTTC	CASSQGTQVSGANVLTF
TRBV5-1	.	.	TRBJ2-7	TGCGCCAGCAGCTGGGCAGGGGGAGGTGGCGAGCAGTACTTC	CASSWAGGGGEQYF
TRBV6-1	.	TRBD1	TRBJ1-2	TGTGCCAGCAGTGAGACAGGGACCGGCTACACCTTC	CASSETGTGYTF
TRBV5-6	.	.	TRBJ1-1	TGTGCCAGCAGCTTGGTGGCAGGGGCGCGAGGCACTGAAGCTTTCTTT	CASSLVAGARGTEAFF
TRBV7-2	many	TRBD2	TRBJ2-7	TGTGCCAGCACGCGGGGGAACTACGAGCAGTACTTC	CASTRGNYEQYF
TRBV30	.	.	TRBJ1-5	TGTGCCTGGAGTGCCCTTCGGGGCCGGACCCAGCCCCAGCATTTT	CAWSALRGRTQPQHF
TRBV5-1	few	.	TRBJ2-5	TGCGCCAGCAGCTTTCGTATCGCTGGAGAGACCCAGTACTTC	CASSFRIAGETQYF
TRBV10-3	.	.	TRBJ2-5	TGTGCCATCAGCCAAACGGCGGTCGGGGGAGAGACCCAGTACTTC	CAISQTAVGGETQYF
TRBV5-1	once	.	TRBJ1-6	TGCGCCAGCAGCCCGGACAGTCCGAATTCACCCCTCCACTTT	CASSPDSPNSPLHF
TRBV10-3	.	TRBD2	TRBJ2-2	TGTGCCATCAGGGAGAGTCAGCGGGGCACCGGGGAGCTGTTTTTT	CAIRESQRGTGELFF
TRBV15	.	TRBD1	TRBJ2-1	TGTGCCACCAGCAGAGCCGACAGGGGGGGCTACAATGAGCAGTTCTTC	CATSRADRGGYNEQFF
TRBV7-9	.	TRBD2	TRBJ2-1	TGTGCCAGCAGCTTAACCGGGGGGGCCGTGAATGAGCAGTTCTTC	CASSLTGGAVNEQFF
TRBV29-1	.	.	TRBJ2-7	TGCAGCGTTGAATCATTGGCAGGATTGGGTTCCTACGAGCAGTACTTC	CSVESLAGLGSYEQYF
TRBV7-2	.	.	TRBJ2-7	TGTGCCAGCAGCCCCCGTCCCGGGGACGAGCAGTACTTC	CASSPRPGDEQYF
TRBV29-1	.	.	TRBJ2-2	TGCAGCGTTGTGGCAGGACCAGGTGCCGGGGAGCTGTTTTTT	CSVVAGPGAGELFF